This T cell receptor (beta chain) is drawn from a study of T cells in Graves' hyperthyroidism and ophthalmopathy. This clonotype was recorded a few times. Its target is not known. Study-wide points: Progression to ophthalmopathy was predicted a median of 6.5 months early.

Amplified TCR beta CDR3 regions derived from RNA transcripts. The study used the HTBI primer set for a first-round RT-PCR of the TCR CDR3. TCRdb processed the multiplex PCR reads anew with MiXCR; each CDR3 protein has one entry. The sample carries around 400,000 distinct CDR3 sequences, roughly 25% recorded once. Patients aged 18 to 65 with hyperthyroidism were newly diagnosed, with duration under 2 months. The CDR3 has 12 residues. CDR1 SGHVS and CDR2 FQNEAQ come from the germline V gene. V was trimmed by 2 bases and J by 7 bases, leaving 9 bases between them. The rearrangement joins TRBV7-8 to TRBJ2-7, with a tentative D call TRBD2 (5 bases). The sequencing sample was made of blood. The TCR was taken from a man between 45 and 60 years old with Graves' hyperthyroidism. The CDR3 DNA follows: TGTGCCAGCAGCTTACAGTCGGGGGAGCAGTACTTC. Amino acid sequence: CASSLQSGEQYF.